Listed below are T cell receptor beta chains from one sample, sequenced in a study of T cells in Graves' hyperthyroidism and ophthalmopathy. TCRdb reprocessed the multiplex PCR reads with MiXCR, giving one entry per CDR3 protein. The sample yields about 500,000 distinct CDR3 sequences, about 16% seen once. The material sequenced was blood. The receptor set was obtained from a woman aged 25 to 39 with Graves' ophthalmopathy. Each CDR3 is given with its conserved first and last residue.

V gene | CDR3 protein
TRBV27 | CASTRAGVTEAFF
TRBV27 | CASSSPGRNYNEQFF
TRBV11-2 | CASTPRVYGEQYF
TRBV4-3 | CASSQDPVGGEAFF
TRBV6-5 | CASSYLRGSGANVLTF
TRBV7-2 | CASSLALDVEQYF
TRBV5-1 | CASSLALAGETGELFF
TRBV11-1 | CASSLGLESYEQYF
TRBV5-4 | CASSFDLTNTGELFF
TRBV28 | CASSLLRQIYGYTF
TRBV20-1 | CSASRDHNQPQHF
TRBV20-1 | CSARPVSSGRDYLQETQYF
TRBV4-1 | CASSQDEILVVGGEKETQYF
TRBV6-1 | CASSPLAGVAYEQYF
TRBV7-9 | CASSLAPERDVTYEQYF
TRBV3-1 | CASSQGRLAGQETQYF
TRBV24-1 | CTTSDSTTRAYEQYF
TRBV20-1 | CSARGPSGRRGNEQFF
TRBV28 | CASSFGTSGGSPPHEQYF
TRBV5-1 | CASSSTSLEQYF
TRBV10-3 | CAISEGQGYNEQFF
TRBV7-9 | CASSLKMIIQYF
TRBV20-1 | CSARKGVLNTEAFF
TRBV4-3 | CASSQDGLAGGPGYNEQFF
TRBV12-3/TRBV12-4 | CASSLAGEGTHNEQFF
TRBV28 | CASSFPGLASNEQFF
TRBV7-2 | CASSSVLYNEQFF
TRBV5-5 | CASSLEQVGVDTQYF
TRBV9 | CASSGDRDYTEAFF
TRBV7-9 | CASSLASRDEQFF
TRBV2 | CASLARTVNSPLHF
TRBV19 | CASRGLGIREQYF
TRBV7-2 | CASSEHRGSGNTIYF
TRBV11-2 | CASSSETRGVSPLHF
TRBV11-2 | CASSETPGNTIYF
TRBV11-2 | CASSYPAGTNHAYEQYF
TRBV20-1 | CSASNLGRPQHF
TRBV28 | CASSLTGKSSYEQYF
TRBV7-9 | CASSHAGPGYTF
TRBV27 | CASSLSGNYGYTF
TRBV6-1 | CATVGREYNEQFF
TRBV5-1 | CASQSGSSYNEQFF
TRBV20-1 | CSATRTLNTEAFF
TRBV7-9 | CASSTMKSSGSLDEQFF
TRBV5-1 | CASSLFRGLGRYEQYF
TRBV7-8 | CALRKHSGANVLTF
TRBV28 | CASSLGAGPNYEQYF
TRBV11-2 | CASSPSVQPLNTEAFF